Listed below are T cell receptor beta chains from one sample, sequenced in a study of T-cell reconstitution after alpha-beta-depleted transplantation in children. One entry per CDR3 protein results from TCRdb running MiXCR on the PCR reads. The sample has over 150,000 distinct CDR3 sequences, about 6% seen once. The sequences come from PBMCs, collected before TCRalphabeta/CD19-depleted stem cell transplant. The receptors were sampled from a girl less than two years old with combined immunodeficiency, due to receive a stem cell transplant. CDR3s include the opening cysteine and the closing phenylalanine or tryptophan. Each record gives: D gene, J gene, V gene, clone size, CDR3 protein, CDR3 DNA. A D gene is named only where the DNA matches it firmly. Some rows have no size entry. The others give once, few or many, or a class for an expanded clone.

D: TRBD1; J: TRBJ1-3; V: TRBV24-1; size: many; CDR3: CATSDAAGTALTGNTIYF; DNA: TGTGCCACCAGTGACGCTGCCGGGACAGCTCTAACTGGAAACACCATATATTTT
D: TRBD2; J: TRBJ2-1; V: TRBV12-3/TRBV12-4; size: many; CDR3: CASSPGGDEQFF; DNA: TGTGCCAGCAGTCCCGGGGGGGATGAGCAGTTCTTC
D: .; J: TRBJ2-1; V: TRBV7-3; size: few; CDR3: CASSLTGSEQFF; DNA: TGTGCCAGCAGCTTAACGGGGTCTGAGCAGTTCTTC
D: .; J: TRBJ2-1; V: TRBV4-1; size: .; CDR3: CASSQQTRALSYNEQFF; DNA: TGCGCCAGCAGCCAACAAACGCGGGCCCTCTCCTACAATGAGCAGTTCTTC
D: .; J: TRBJ2-7; V: TRBV7-9; size: many; CDR3: CASSLYTYEQYF; DNA: TGTGCCAGCAGCTTATATACCTACGAGCAGTACTTC
D: .; J: TRBJ2-7; V: TRBV4-3; size: .; CDR3: CASSPYRGSSYEQYF; DNA: TGCGCCAGCAGCCCCTACCGGGGAAGCTCCTACGAGCAGTACTTC
D: .; J: TRBJ1-1; V: TRBV29-1; size: many; CDR3: CSVDRNTEAFF; DNA: TGCAGCGTTGACAGGAACACTGAAGCTTTCTTT
D: TRBD1; J: TRBJ1-2; V: TRBV24-1; size: .; CDR3: CATNAGQGGSDYGYTF; DNA: TGTGCCACCAATGCCGGACAGGGGGGTTCTGACTATGGCTACACCTTC
D: .; J: TRBJ2-1; V: TRBV9; size: many; CDR3: CASSVSGSSYNEQFF; DNA: TGTGCCAGCAGCGTATCGGGGAGCTCCTACAATGAGCAGTTCTTC
D: TRBD2; J: TRBJ2-1; V: TRBV7-3; size: .; CDR3: CASSLTPSGAGEQFF; DNA: TGTGCCAGCAGCTTAACGCCTAGCGGGGCGGGGGAGCAGTTCTTC
D: TRBD1; J: TRBJ2-5; V: TRBV7-3; size: .; CDR3: CASPTPGTAKLQETQYF; DNA: TGTGCCAGCCCCACGCCCGGGACAGCTAAGTTACAAGAGACCCAGTACTTC
D: TRBD1; J: TRBJ2-7; V: TRBV6-2/TRBV6-3; size: many; CDR3: CASSYWGTGTYEQYF; DNA: TGTGCCAGCAGTTACTGGGGGACAGGGACCTACGAGCAGTACTTC
D: .; J: TRBJ1-6; V: TRBV12-3/TRBV12-4; size: few; CDR3: CASKGTYYNSPLHF; DNA: TGTGCCAGCAAGGGTACCTACTATAATTCACCCCTCCACTTT
D: .; J: TRBJ1-6; V: TRBV5-5; size: many; CDR3: CASSLGYYSSYNSPLHF; DNA: TGTGCCAGCAGCTTGGGTTACTACAGCTCCTATAATTCACCCCTCCACTTT